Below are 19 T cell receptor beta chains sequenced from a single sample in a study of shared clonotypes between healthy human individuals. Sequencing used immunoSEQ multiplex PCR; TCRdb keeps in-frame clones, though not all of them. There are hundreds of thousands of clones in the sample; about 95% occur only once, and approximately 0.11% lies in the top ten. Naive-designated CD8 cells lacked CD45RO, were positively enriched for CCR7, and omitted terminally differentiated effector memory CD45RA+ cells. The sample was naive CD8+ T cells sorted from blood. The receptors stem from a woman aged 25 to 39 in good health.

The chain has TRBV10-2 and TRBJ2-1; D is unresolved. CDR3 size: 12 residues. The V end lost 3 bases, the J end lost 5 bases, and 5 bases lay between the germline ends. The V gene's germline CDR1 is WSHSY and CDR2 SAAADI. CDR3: CASSESHNEQFF. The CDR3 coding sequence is TGCGCCAGCAGTGAATCCCACAATGAGCAGTTCTTC.

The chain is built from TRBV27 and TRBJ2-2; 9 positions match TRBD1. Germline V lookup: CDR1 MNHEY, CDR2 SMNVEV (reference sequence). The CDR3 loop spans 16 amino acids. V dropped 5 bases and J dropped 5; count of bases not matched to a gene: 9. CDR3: CASSLGSGTGTGELFF. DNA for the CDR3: TGTGCCAGCAGTCTCGGATCCGGGACAGGGACCGGGGAGCTGTTTTTT.

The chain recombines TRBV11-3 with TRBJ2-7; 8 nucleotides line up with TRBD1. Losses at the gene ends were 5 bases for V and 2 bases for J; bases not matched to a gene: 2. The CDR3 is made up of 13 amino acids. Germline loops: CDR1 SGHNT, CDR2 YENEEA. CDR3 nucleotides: TGTGCCAGCAGCGGGGACAGGACCTACGAGCAGTACTTC. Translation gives CASSGDRTYEQYF.

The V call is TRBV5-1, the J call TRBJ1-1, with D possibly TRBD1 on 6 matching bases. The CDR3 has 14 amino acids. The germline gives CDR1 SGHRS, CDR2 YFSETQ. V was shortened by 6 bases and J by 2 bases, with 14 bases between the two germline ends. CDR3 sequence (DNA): TGCGCCAGCAAACTTCGGACAGCTAACACTGAAGCTTTCTTT. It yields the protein CASKLRTANTEAFF.

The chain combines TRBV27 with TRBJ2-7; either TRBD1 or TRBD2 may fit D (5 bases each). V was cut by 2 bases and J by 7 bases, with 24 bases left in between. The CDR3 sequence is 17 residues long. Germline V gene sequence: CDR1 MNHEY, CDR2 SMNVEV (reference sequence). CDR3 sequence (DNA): TGTGCCAGCAGTTTAATCCCCCGGGGCAGGGTTGGTTTGGAGCAGTACTTC. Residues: CASSLIPRGRVGLEQYF.

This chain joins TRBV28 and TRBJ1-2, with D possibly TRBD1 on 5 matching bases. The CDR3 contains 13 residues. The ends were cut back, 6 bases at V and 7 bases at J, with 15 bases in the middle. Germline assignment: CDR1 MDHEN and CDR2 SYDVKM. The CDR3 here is CASSNNRQGGYTF. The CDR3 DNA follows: TGTGCCAGCAGCAATAACAGGCAAGGTGGCTACACCTTC.

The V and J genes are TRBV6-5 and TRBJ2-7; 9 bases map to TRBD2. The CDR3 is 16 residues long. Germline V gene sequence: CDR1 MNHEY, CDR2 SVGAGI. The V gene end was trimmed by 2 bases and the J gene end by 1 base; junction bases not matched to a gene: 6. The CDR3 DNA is TGTGCCAGCAGTTACCTTAGCGGGGGACCGTCCTACGAGCAGTACTTC. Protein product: CASSYLSGGPSYEQYF.

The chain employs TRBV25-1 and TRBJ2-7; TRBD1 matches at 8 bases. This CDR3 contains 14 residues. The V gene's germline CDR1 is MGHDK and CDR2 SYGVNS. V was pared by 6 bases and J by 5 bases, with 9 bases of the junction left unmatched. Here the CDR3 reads CASSRGQGSNEQYF. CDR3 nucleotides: TGTGCCAGCAGCAGAGGACAGGGTAGCAACGAGCAGTACTTC.

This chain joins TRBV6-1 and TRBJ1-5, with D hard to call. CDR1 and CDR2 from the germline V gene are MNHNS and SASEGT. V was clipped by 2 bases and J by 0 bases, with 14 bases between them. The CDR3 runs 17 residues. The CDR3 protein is CASSELTGRYSNQPQHF. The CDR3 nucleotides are TGTGCCAGCAGTGAACTTACGGGCCGGTATAGCAATCAGCCCCAGCATTTT.

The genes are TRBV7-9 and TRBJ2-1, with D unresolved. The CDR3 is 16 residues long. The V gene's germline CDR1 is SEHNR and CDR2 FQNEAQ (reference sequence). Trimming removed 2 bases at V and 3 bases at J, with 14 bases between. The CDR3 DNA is TGTGCCAGCAGCTTACCTACTGACGGCCTCTACAATGAGCAGTTCTTC. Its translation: CASSLPTDGLYNEQFF.

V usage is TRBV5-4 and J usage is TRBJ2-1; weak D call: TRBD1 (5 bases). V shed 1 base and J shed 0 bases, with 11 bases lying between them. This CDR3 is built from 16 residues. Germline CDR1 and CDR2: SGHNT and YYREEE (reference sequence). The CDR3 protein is CASSLRVRGSYNEQFF. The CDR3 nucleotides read TGTGCCAGCAGCTTGAGGGTAAGGGGCTCCTACAATGAGCAGTTCTTC.

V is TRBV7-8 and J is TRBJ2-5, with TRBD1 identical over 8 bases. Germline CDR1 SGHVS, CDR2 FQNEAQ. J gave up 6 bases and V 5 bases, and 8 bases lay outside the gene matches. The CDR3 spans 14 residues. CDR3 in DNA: TGTGCCAGCAGCCCCCCGGACAGGGCGAAGACCCAGTACTTC. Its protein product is CASSPPDRAKTQYF.

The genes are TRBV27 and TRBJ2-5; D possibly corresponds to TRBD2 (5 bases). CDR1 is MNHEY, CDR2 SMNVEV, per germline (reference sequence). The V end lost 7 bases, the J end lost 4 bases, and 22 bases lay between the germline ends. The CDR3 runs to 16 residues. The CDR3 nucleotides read TGTGCCAGCACCTCCCACGTGGGCACGGGGAGAGAGACCCAGTACTTC. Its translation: CASTSHVGTGRETQYF.

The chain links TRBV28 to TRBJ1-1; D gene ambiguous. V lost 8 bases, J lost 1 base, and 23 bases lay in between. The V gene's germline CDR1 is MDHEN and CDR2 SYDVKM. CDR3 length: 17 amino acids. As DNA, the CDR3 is TGTGCCAGCTCATTAGTGGGTGAGGGAACTACGAACACTGAAGCTTTCTTT. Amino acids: CASSLVGEGTTNTEAFF.

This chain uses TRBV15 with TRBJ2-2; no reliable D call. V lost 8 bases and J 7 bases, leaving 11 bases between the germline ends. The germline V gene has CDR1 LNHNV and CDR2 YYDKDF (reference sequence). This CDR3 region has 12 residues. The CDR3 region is CATGLGGGELFF. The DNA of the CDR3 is TGTGCCACCGGGTTGGGTGGCGGGGAGCTGTTTTTT.

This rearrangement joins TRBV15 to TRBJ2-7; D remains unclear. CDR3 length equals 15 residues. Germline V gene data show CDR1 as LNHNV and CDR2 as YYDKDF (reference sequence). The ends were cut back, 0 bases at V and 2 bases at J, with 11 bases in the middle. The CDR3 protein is CATSRDGEATYEQYF. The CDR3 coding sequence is TGTGCCACCAGCAGAGATGGCGAGGCAACCTACGAGCAGTACTTC.

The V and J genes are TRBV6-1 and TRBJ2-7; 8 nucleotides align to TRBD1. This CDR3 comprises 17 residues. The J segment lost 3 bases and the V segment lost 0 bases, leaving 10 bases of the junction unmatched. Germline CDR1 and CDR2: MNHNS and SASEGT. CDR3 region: CASSEATLAGGNYEQYF. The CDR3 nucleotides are TGTGCCAGCAGTGAAGCGACGTTAGCAGGGGGCAACTACGAGCAGTACTTC.

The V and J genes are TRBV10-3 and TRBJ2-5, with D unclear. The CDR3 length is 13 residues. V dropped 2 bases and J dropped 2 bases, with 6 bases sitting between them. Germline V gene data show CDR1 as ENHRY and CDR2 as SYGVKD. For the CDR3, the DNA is TGTGCCATCAGTGAGCTGGGGCAAGAGACCCAGTACTTC. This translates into CAISELGQETQYF.

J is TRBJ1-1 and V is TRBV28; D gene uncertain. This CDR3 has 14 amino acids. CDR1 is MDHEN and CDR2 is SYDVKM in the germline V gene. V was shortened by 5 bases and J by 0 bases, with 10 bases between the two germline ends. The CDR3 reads CASSVGDLNTEAFF. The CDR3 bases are TGTGCCAGCAGTGTGGGAGACTTGAACACTGAAGCTTTCTTT.